The source of this TCR beta chain is a study of T cell repertoires in cytomegalovirus infection. Study-level information: Selected CMV epitopes included recently identified HLA-C-restricted ones as well as well-studied HLA-B-restricted ones. Public TCR beta signatures were indicative of both CMV infection and a matching HLA type.

Of note for this clonotype: Its cognate antigen is unknown.

The CDR3 runs 15 residues. Germline lookup yields CDR1 MGHDK and CDR2 SYGVNS. V lost 2 bases and J lost 2; bases outside the gene matches: 5. TCRdb independently ran MiXCR on the reads; one entry per CDR3 protein. The sample lists 570,000 or so distinct CDR3 sequences, around two fifths occurring once. The gene calls are TRBV25-1 and TRBJ1-2; 7 positions agree with TRBD1. The sequence derives from a human donor in good health (CMV status not recorded). Some clones in this sample may be carry-over from other donors' samples. This sample comprised cultured PBMCs, obtained from culture after CMV antigen stimulation. The CDR3 loop reads CASSETGEANYGYTF. Written as DNA, the CDR3 is TGTGCCAGCAGTGAAACAGGGGAAGCGAACTATGGCTACACCTTC.